Given below is one TCR beta chain in context. The V end lost 6 bases, the J end lost 2 bases, and 14 bases lay between the germline ends. This CDR3 region has 15 residues. Germline CDR1 LNHDA, CDR2 SQIVND (reference sequence). The record originates from a study of blood T cell repertoires in COVID-19. Study-level background: T cells, B-cell-depleted T cells, or PBMCs provided the cDNA or gDNA that served as material.

Original processing notes: How many nucleated cells were present was estimated from reference gene primer amplification. The assay was immunoSEQ multiplex PCR, and TCRdb's table has in-frame clones only and misses some. That table supplies the V and J calls and clone size; D and trimming were determined from the DNA. The data hold some 200,000 clones, with more than 75% observed a single time. The TCR was taken from a man over 45 with acute or convalescent COVID-19. This chain uses TRBV19 with TRBJ1-5, with TRBD1 as a possible D gene (6 bases). Specimen: peripheral blood. The CDR3 coding sequence is TGTGCCAGTAGCCCGGGGGGCGATCGCAATCAGCCCCAGCATTTT. This sequence encodes CASSPGGDRNQPQHF.